The 18 T cell receptor beta chains presented below share a single source sample, sequenced in a study of blood T cell repertoires in COVID-19. Profiling relied on immunoSEQ multiplex PCR, and the TCRdb table lists in-frame clones only, not all of them. The sample includes roughly 78,000 clones, around 86% of them seen just once. The material sequenced was peripheral blood. All receptors derive from a woman aged 60 to 75 with acute or convalescent COVID-19.

The chain combines TRBV3-1 (or the pseudogene TRBV3-2) with TRBJ2-7; 7 bases map to TRBD1. CDR3 length equals 16 residues. The V and J ends lost 3 bases and 3 bases, in that order; junction bases with no gene match: 11. CDR1 is LGHDT, CDR2 YNNKEL, per germline (reference sequence). The CDR3 sequence: CASSHSYRDRHYEQYF. The CDR3 bases are TGTGCCAGCAGCCACTCTTACCGGGACAGACACTACGAGCAGTACTTC.

This clone has more than one count but fewer than ten. The CDR3: CASSLGQGADRSYGYTF. CDR3 bases: TGTGCCAGCAGCCTGGGACAGGGGGCCGACAGATCCTATGGCTACACCTTC. The chain recombines TRBV4-2 with TRBJ1-2; 12 nucleotides line up with TRBD1. This CDR3 contains 17 residues. Trimming at V came to 4 bases and at J to 4 bases, leaving 10 bases not matched to a gene. From germline, CDR1 is LGHNA and CDR2 YNFKEQ.

CDR3 sequence: CASSLVIGEAFF. The CDR3 DNA sequence: TGTGCCAGCAGCTTAGTAATCGGTGAAGCTTTCTTT. The chain links TRBV7-9 to TRBJ1-1, with D unclear. Germline V CDR1 and CDR2: SEHNR, FQNEAQ (reference sequence). The CDR3 consists of 12 residues. The V and J ends lost 1 base and 7 bases respectively, with 7 bases between them.

This sequence joins TRBV12-3 or TRBV12-4 and TRBJ1-4; no definite D call. V gave up 6 bases and J gave up 4 bases, with 9 bases separating them. The CDR3 extends over 13 amino acids. In DNA, the CDR3 is TGTGCCAGCAGGTCCTCGGGTAATGAAAAACTGTTTTTT. Amino acids: CASRSSGNEKLFF.

The chain has TRBV10-3 and TRBJ2-1; 8 nucleotides match TRBD2. The CDR3 has 13 amino acids. Losses at the gene ends were 4 bases for V and 7 bases for J; bases not matched to a gene: 3. The germline V gene has CDR1 ENHRY and CDR2 SYGVKD. Here the CDR3 reads CAISGSGRNEQFF. CDR3 nucleotides: TGTGCCATCAGTGGAAGCGGGAGAAATGAGCAGTTCTTC.

The chain links TRBV2 to TRBJ2-3; perhaps TRBD1 as D (6 bases). This CDR3 is built from 15 residues. Trimming removed 5 bases at V and 0 bases at J, with 12 bases between. Germline lookup yields CDR1 SNHLY and CDR2 FYNNEI. CDR3 DNA: TGTGCCAGCAGTTCCGGACAGCTTAGCACAGATACGCAGTATTTT. Translated, it gives CASSSGQLSTDTQYF.

The rearrangement uses TRBV7-3 and TRBJ1-1, with a weak D call TRBD1 (6 bases). Germline CDR1 is SGHTA and CDR2 is FQGTGA. The CDR3 totals 12 residues. V lost 5 bases and J lost 8, with 12 bases in between. CDR3 DNA sequence: TGTGCCAGCAGCGTGACAGGTTCCGAAGCTTTCTTT. Translating gives CASSVTGSEAFF.

The V call is TRBV4-2, the J call TRBJ2-1; 8 bases line up with TRBD2. There are 16 residues in the CDR3. Per the germline V gene, CDR1 is LGHNA and CDR2 is YNFKEQ. With V trimmed by 0 bases and J by 4 bases, 5 bases remained unmatched. CDR3 in DNA: TGTGCCAGCAGCCAAGATCCTCAGCGGGAGTACAATGAGCAGTTCTTC. Translating it yields CASSQDPQREYNEQFF.

The CDR3 reads CAISWSRGDREYEQYF. The CDR3 DNA follows: TGTGCCATCAGCTGGAGTCGGGGTGACAGGGAGTACGAGCAGTACTTC. The V call is TRBV10-3, the J call TRBJ2-7, with 7 bases identical to TRBD1. V was clipped by 6 bases and J by 4 bases; unmatched bases: 15. Germline V gene data show CDR1 as ENHRY and CDR2 as SYGVKD. The CDR3 covers 16 residues.

The gene calls are TRBV19 and TRBJ2-3; TRBD2 matches 14 bases. The CDR3 extends over 15 amino acids. With 7 bases clipped from V and 3 bases from J, the junction kept 3 bases outside the gene matches. Germline CDR1 is LNHDA and CDR2 is SQIVND (reference sequence). CDR3 nucleotides: TGTGCCAGTACCCGACTAGCGGGAGGGACAGATACGCAGTATTTT. This codes for CASTRLAGGTDTQYF.

The V and J genes are TRBV20-1 and TRBJ2-2; no clear D gene. Deletions cut 5 bases from V and 3 bases from J, with 4 bases between. The CDR3 runs to 11 residues. From germline, CDR1 is DFQATT and CDR2 SNEGSKA (reference sequence). CDR3 loop: CSAGHTGELFF. DNA of the CDR3: TGCAGTGCTGGCCACACCGGGGAGCTGTTTTTT.

The rearrangement joins TRBV9 to TRBJ2-1, with a possible D match to TRBD1 (6 bases). V shed 0 bases and J shed 7 bases, with 14 bases lying between them. The length of the CDR3 is 15 residues. Germline loops: CDR1 SGDLS, CDR2 YYNGEE. The CDR3 spells CASSVGAGDLNEQFF. Here the CDR3 DNA reads TGTGCCAGCAGCGTAGGGGCAGGGGACCTTAATGAGCAGTTCTTC.

The CDR3 DNA reads as TGTGCCAGCAGTTGGAGCGGGAGGGCCCTGAATGAGCAGTTCTTC. It specifies CASSWSGRALNEQFF. V is TRBV27 and J is TRBJ2-1; 10 nucleotides agree with TRBD2. The V and J ends lost 4 bases and 7 bases, in that order; junction bases with no gene match: 7. This CDR3 is 15 amino acids long. Germline V gene lookup returns CDR1 MNHEY and CDR2 SMNVEV (reference sequence).

The chain joins TRBV9 to TRBJ2-5; TRBD1 aligns across 8 bases. The germline gives CDR1 SGDLS, CDR2 YYNGEE. The CDR3 spans 15 residues. Losses at the gene ends were 5 bases for V and 5 bases for J; bases not matched to a gene: 11. The CDR3 here is CASSGQGIPRETQYF. The CDR3 region has the DNA TGTGCCAGCAGTGGACAGGGTATCCCCCGGGAGACCCAGTACTTC.

The chain has TRBV6-1 and TRBJ2-5; 8 nucleotides align to TRBD1. J lost 7 bases, V lost 2 bases, and 15 bases had no gene match. The CDR3 extends over 17 amino acids. Germline CDR1 and CDR2: MNHNS and SASEGT. As DNA, the CDR3 is TGTGCCAGCAGTGAAATACCCGGACAGGGCATTTTCGGGACCCAGTACTTC. Protein product: CASSEIPGQGIFGTQYF.

The chain's CDR3 is CASSSGGRIREEYF. The CDR3 region has the DNA TGTGCCAGCAGTTCGGGGGGCAGGATAAGAGAGGAGTACTTC. The genes are TRBV28 and TRBJ2-5; D may be TRBD2 (7 bases). The CDR3 is 14 amino acids. The germline V gene has CDR1 MDHEN and CDR2 SYDVKM. Trimming took off 4 bases at V and 12 bases at J, with 21 bases between the two ends.

The chain carries TRBV5-1 and TRBJ2-1, with D possibly matching TRBD2 (5 bases). Deletions cut 0 bases from V and 0 bases from J, with 10 bases between. Germline V CDR1 and CDR2: SGHRS, YFSETQ. The CDR3 extends over 16 amino acids. The CDR3 DNA reads TGCGCCAGCAGCTTGGGCCCGGGAAGCTCCTACAATGAGCAGTTCTTC. Its translation: CASSLGPGSSYNEQFF.

The chain recombines TRBV6-5 with TRBJ2-5; 7 bases are a match to TRBD1. CDR1 and CDR2 (germline): MNHEY, SVGAGI. The CDR3 has 16 amino acids. Trimming cost V 5 bases and J 4 bases; bases outside gene matches: 13. This CDR3 is CASSNLISRTGETQYF. The DNA of the CDR3 is TGTGCCAGCAGTAACTTGATTAGTAGGACAGGAGAGACCCAGTACTTC.